The 26 T cell receptor beta chains below come from one sample, sequenced in a study of CD8+ T cells in alopecia areata (dated by TCRdb to 2016 to 2019). Libraries were constructed by the immunoSEQ multiplex PCR assay. RNA was extracted from all samples and reverse transcribed into cDNA, which served as template for TCR sequencing. This is the immuneACCESS table as TCRdb keeps it, with only in-frame sequences that have V and J called. A part of the clones is gone; compared with another copy, unresolved V genes explain less than half, and the rest is unexplained. The sample table records some 120,000 clones; over 60% of these occur just once. Of the sample, around 6% is held by the ten largest clones. Read against the paper, the sample's time point label means: 4 weeks on oral tofacitinib. This specimen's treatment or condition label, interpreted: oral pan-JAK inhibitor, 5-10 mg twice daily. Sequencing was performed on CD4+ T cells sorted from blood, taken at week 4, from a patient treated with tofacitinib. These receptors all stem from a human donor with alopecia areata.

This chain uses TRBV4-1 with TRBJ2-7, with 9 bases lining up with TRBD2. J was trimmed by 3 bases and V by 4 bases; bases with no gene match: 4. Germline lookup yields CDR1 MGHRA and CDR2 YSYEKL. CDR3 length equals 14 residues. CDR3 amino acids: CASSPLAGVYEQYF. The CDR3 region has the DNA TGCGCCAGCAGCCCACTAGCGGGTGTCTACGAGCAGTACTTC.

V is TRBV27 and J is TRBJ2-7; possible D gene TRBD1, 5 bases. Trimming shortened V by 9 bases and J by 1 base, and 13 bases separated the two germline ends. CDR3 length: 13 residues. Germline CDR1 is MNHEY and CDR2 is SMNVEV (reference sequence). CDR3 loop: CARRLDSSYEQYF. The CDR3 nucleotides read TGTGCCAGGAGACTCGACAGTTCCTACGAGCAGTACTTC.

V usage is TRBV7-3 and J usage is TRBJ2-5; D unclear. The germline V gene encodes CDR1 SGHTA and CDR2 FQGTGA. This CDR3 region has 13 residues. V was cut by 5 bases and J by 1 base, with 8 bases left in between. Here the CDR3 reads CASSHNTQETQYF. CDR3 sequence (DNA): TGTGCCAGCAGCCACAATACCCAAGAGACCCAGTACTTC.

This clone was observed a few times. This chain joins TRBV6-1 and TRBJ2-1, with TRBD2 as a possible D gene (5 bases). Germline CDR1 MNHNS, CDR2 SASEGT. Trimming removed 4 bases from V and 7 bases from J, with 17 bases in between. The CDR3 consists of 15 residues. The CDR3 spells CASSVDTGGWNEQFF. DNA for the CDR3: TGTGCCAGCAGTGTTGACACCGGAGGATGGAATGAGCAGTTCTTC.

The chain joins TRBV7-9 to TRBJ2-3; TRBD2 matches at 7 bases. Germline values: CDR1 SEHNR, CDR2 FQNEAQ (reference sequence). V trimming: 1 base; J trimming: 5 bases; junction bases outside the gene matches: 3. The CDR3 spans 14 residues. This chain's CDR3 is CASSLDGGGDTQYF. The CDR3 DNA reads TGTGCCAGCAGCTTAGACGGCGGGGGAGATACGCAGTATTTT.

DNA of the CDR3: TGTGCCAGCAGTTTATCGTACAGCAATCAGCCCCAGCATTTT. As protein: CASSLSYSNQPQHF. The chain uses TRBV27 and TRBJ1-5; D remains unclear. Deletions cut 0 bases from V and 1 base from J, with 4 bases between. Germline assignment: CDR1 MNHEY and CDR2 SMNVEV (reference sequence). The CDR3 loop spans 14 amino acids.

This clone was seen just once. The rearrangement links TRBV4-3 to TRBJ2-7, with TRBD2 matching over 12 bases. V was pared by 0 bases and J by 7 bases, with 4 bases of the junction left unmatched. CDR3 size: 15 residues. Looked up from germline, CDR1 is LGHNA and CDR2 is YSLEER. CDR3 sequence (DNA): TGCGCCAGCAGCCAAGAGGCTAGCGGGGGGGCAGAGCAGTACTTC. Translating gives CASSQEASGGAEQYF.

The CDR3 sequence is CVLKIYPRTDTQYF. As DNA, the CDR3 is TGTGTTCTAAAAATCTACCCCCGCACAGATACGCAGTATTTT. The genes are TRBV19 and TRBJ2-3, with D uncertain. Germline CDR1 reads LNHDA; CDR2 reads SQIVND (reference sequence). The CDR3 length is 14 residues.

The chain links TRBV4-3 to TRBJ2-1; 10 bases line up with TRBD2. With 0 bases clipped from V and 3 bases from J, the junction kept 2 bases outside the gene matches. The CDR3 length is 16 residues. Germline-derived CDR1 and CDR2 are LGHNA and YSLEER. In DNA form, the CDR3 reads TGCGCCAGCAGCCAAGATGTAGCGGGGGGCTACAATGAGCAGTTCTTC. Encoded protein: CASSQDVAGGYNEQFF.

The V gene is TRBV28, the J gene TRBJ2-7; no reliable D call. Germline values: CDR1 MDHEN, CDR2 SYDVKM. Trimming left V 3 bases short and J 3 bases short, with 9 bases between. The CDR3 runs to 13 residues. The CDR3 sequence is CASSLIRLYEQYF. The CDR3 DNA follows: TGTGCCAGCAGTTTGATTCGTCTCTACGAGCAGTACTTC.

In its sample, this clone was seen a few times. This chain links TRBV29-1 with TRBJ1-4; a possible D gene is TRBD1 (5 bases). V was clipped by 4 bases and J by 8 bases, with 17 bases between them. Looked up from germline, CDR1 is SQVTM and CDR2 is ANQGSEA. The CDR3 runs to 14 residues. CDR3 nucleotide sequence: TGCAGCGTTGGTGACGGGACGTCAGGGGAAAAACTGTTTTTT. Amino acid sequence: CSVGDGTSGEKLFF.

V and J are TRBV4-1 and TRBJ2-5; the D is unclear. Germline lookup yields CDR1 MGHRA and CDR2 YSYEKL. The CDR3 runs 14 residues. V lost 3 bases and J 1 base, leaving 9 bases between the germline ends. The chain's CDR3 is CASSQNSFQETQYF. CDR3 DNA: TGCGCCAGCAGCCAGAACAGCTTCCAAGAGACCCAGTACTTC.

The CDR3 DNA follows: TGCAGCGTTGAAGAAGAGGGATACATTCAGTACTTC. It is translated as CSVEEEGYIQYF. The chain uses TRBV29-1 and TRBJ2-4; D is possibly TRBD2 (5 bases). Trimming removed 0 bases from V and 8 bases from J, with 8 bases in between. Per the germline V gene, CDR1 is SQVTM and CDR2 is ANQGSEA. The CDR3 spans 12 residues.

The chain carries TRBV4-1 and TRBJ2-1, with a possible D match to TRBD2 (6 bases). CDR3 size: 16 residues. The germline CDR1 and CDR2 sequences are MGHRA and YSYEKL. The V gene lost 4 bases and the J gene lost 3 bases, with 16 bases spanning the gap. This CDR3 reads CASSRNERAGYNEQFF. The CDR3 nucleotides are TGCGCCAGCAGCCGTAACGAGCGGGCTGGCTACAATGAGCAGTTCTTC.

J is TRBJ2-3 and V is TRBV10-3, with 8 positions matching TRBD2. Germline lookup yields CDR1 ENHRY and CDR2 SYGVKD. CDR3 size: 16 residues. V was pared by 5 bases and J by 5 bases, with 12 bases of the junction left unmatched. CDR3 coding DNA: TGTGCCATCAGTACCAACTTAGCGGGAACAATAGATACGCAGTATTTT. It is translated as CAISTNLAGTIDTQYF.

This chain's CDR3 is CASSYYSETYEQYF. As DNA, the CDR3 is TGTGCCAGCAGTTATTATTCGGAAACCTACGAGCAGTACTTC. The chain recombines TRBV6-6 with TRBJ2-7; D remains unclear. This CDR3 has 14 amino acids. The germline V gene encodes CDR1 MNHNY and CDR2 SVGAGI (reference sequence). V dropped 3 bases and J dropped 2 bases, with 11 bases sitting between them.

V is TRBV6-5 and J is TRBJ2-1; D is unresolved. This CDR3 spans 12 amino acids. Trimming removed 5 bases from V and 8 bases from J, with 10 bases in between. Germline V gene data show CDR1 as MNHEY and CDR2 as SVGAGI. CDR3 amino acids: CASSKTVDEQFF. The CDR3 DNA sequence: TGTGCCAGCAGTAAGACGGTTGATGAGCAGTTCTTC.

The chain couples TRBV30 to TRBJ2-5, with 7 nucleotides matching TRBD1. The CDR3 has 15 amino acids. Germline V gene sequence: CDR1 GTSNPN, CDR2 SVGIG (reference sequence). Trimming removed 5 bases from V and 4 bases from J; junction bases left unmatched: 13. CDR3 bases: TGTGCCTGGCACGACAGGGTGGTTGGGGGAGAGACCCAGTACTTC. Translating gives CAWHDRVVGGETQYF.

The gene calls are TRBV6-5 and TRBJ2-5; 9 nucleotides line up with TRBD1. Unmatched junction bases numbered 6, after V lost 5 bases and J lost 2 bases. CDR1 and CDR2 from the germline V gene are MNHEY and SVGAGI. The CDR3 totals 15 residues. The CDR3 region is CASSGGQGGQETQYF. CDR3 bases: TGTGCCAGCAGTGGGGGACAGGGAGGACAAGAGACCCAGTACTTC.

This clone was counted between two and nine times. Distinct nucleotide sequences in the sample also encode this CDR3. The J gene is TRBJ2-7, the V gene TRBV27; 7 bases align to TRBD1. Germline lookup yields CDR1 MNHEY and CDR2 SMNVEV (reference sequence). CDR3 length: 13 residues. V was pared by 2 bases and J by 3 bases, with 1 base of the junction left unmatched. The CDR3 here is CASSLRQGYEQYF. CDR3 DNA sequence: TGTGCCAGCAGTTTACGACAGGGCTACGAGCAGTACTTC.

The V and J genes are TRBV4-3 and TRBJ2-1; TRBD1 matches at 7 bases. Germline V CDR1 and CDR2: LGHNA, YSLEER. Unmatched junction bases numbered 2, after V lost 0 bases and J lost 3 bases. CDR3 length equals 15 residues. CDR3 bases: TGCGCCAGCAGCCAAGAGGGACAGCTCTACAATGAGCAGTTCTTC. Translating gives CASSQEGQLYNEQFF.

The CDR3 sequence: CAWRGLAKDNEQFF. DNA for the CDR3: TGTGCCTGGCGGGGACTAGCGAAGGACAATGAGCAGTTCTTC. The J gene is TRBJ2-1, the V gene TRBV30, with 10 bases matching TRBD2. In germline, CDR1 is GTSNPN, CDR2 SVGIG (reference sequence). The CDR3 extends over 14 amino acids. The J segment lost 5 bases and the V segment lost 5 bases, leaving 6 bases of the junction unmatched.

The chain couples TRBV5-6 to TRBJ2-7; TRBD1 matches at 7 bases. The J segment lost 3 bases and the V segment lost 0 bases, leaving 3 bases of the junction unmatched. This CDR3 has 14 amino acids. Per the germline V gene, CDR1 is SGHDT and CDR2 is YYEEEE. The CDR3 DNA sequence: TGTGCCAGCAGCTTGGGGCAGGGGGTCTACGAGCAGTACTTC. Translated, it gives CASSLGQGVYEQYF. Full variable domain (remainder filled in from reference TRBV5-6 and TRBJ2-7): DAGVTQSPTHLIKTRGQQVTLRCSPKSGHDTVSWYQQALGQGPQFIFQYYEEEERQRGNFPDRFSGHQFPNYSSELNVNALLLGDSALYLCASSLGQGVYEQYFGPGTRLTVT.

The sample holds one count of this clone. The V gene is TRBV18, the J gene TRBJ1-6; weak D call: TRBD1 (5 bases). The V end was cut by 2 bases, the J end by 7 bases, with 12 bases between. The CDR3 length is 15 residues. Germline V gives CDR1 KGHSH, CDR2 LQKENI. The CDR3 sequence is CASSPTSGENSPLHF. For the CDR3, the DNA is TGTGCCAGCTCACCAACCTCGGGGGAGAATTCACCCCTCCACTTT.

This clone was observed a few times. The V gene is TRBV27, the J gene TRBJ2-2; 10 bases align to TRBD2. The CDR3 runs to 17 residues. J lost 1 base, V lost 10 bases, and 12 bases had no gene match. Germline CDR1 and CDR2: MNHEY and SMNVEV (reference sequence). CDR3 protein: CAIRGASGSQNTGELFF. The CDR3 DNA reads TGTGCCATCCGGGGTGCTAGCGGGAGCCAGAACACCGGGGAGCTGTTTTTT.

The chain recombines TRBV7-2 with TRBJ1-1, with D maybe TRBD1 (5 bases). V shed 4 bases and J shed 2 bases, with 5 bases lying between them. CDR1 is SGHTA and CDR2 is FQGNSA in the germline V gene. The CDR3 totals 12 residues. The CDR3: CASSWGNTEAFF. CDR3 DNA sequence: TGTGCCAGCAGCTGGGGCAACACTGAAGCTTTCTTT.